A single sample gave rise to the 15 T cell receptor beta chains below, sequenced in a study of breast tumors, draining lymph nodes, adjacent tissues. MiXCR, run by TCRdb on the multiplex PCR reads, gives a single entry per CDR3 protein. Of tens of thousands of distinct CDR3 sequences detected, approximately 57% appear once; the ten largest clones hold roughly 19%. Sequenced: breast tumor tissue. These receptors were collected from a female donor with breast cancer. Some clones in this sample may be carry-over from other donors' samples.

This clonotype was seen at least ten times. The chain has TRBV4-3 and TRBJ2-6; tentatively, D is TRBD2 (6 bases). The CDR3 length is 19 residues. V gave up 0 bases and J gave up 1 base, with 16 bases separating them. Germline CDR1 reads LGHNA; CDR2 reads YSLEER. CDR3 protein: CASSQDGGTGFSGANVLTF. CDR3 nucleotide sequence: TGCGCCAGCAGCCAAGATGGAGGGACGGGATTTTCTGGGGCCAACGTCCTGACTTTC.

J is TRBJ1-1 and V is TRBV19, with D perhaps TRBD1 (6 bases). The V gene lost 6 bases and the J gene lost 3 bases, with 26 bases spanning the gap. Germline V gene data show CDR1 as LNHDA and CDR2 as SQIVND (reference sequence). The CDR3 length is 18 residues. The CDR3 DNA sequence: TGTGCCAGTAGAACCCCAACAGGGAGGGGATTCCCGGACACTGAAGCTTTCTTT. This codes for CASRTPTGRGFPDTEAFF.

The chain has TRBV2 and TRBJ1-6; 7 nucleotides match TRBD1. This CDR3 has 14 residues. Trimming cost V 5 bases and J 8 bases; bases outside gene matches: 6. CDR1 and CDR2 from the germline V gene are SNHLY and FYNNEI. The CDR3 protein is CASSSQGIYSPLHF. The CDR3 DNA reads TGTGCCAGCAGTTCACAGGGGATATATTCACCCCTCCACTTT.

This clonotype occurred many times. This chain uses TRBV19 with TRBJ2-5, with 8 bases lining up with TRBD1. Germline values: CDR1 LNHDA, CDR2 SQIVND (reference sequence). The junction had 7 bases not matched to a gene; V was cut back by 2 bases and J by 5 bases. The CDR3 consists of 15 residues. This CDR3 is CASSITGGDLETQYF. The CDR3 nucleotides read TGTGCCAGTAGTATAACAGGGGGTGATCTGGAGACCCAGTACTTC.

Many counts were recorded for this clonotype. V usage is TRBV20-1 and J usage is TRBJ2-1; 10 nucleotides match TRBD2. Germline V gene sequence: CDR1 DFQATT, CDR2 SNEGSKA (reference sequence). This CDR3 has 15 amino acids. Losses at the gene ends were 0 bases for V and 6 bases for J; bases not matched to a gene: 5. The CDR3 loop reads CSARDASGRGNEQFF. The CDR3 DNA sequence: TGCAGTGCTAGAGACGCTAGCGGGAGAGGCAATGAGCAGTTCTTC.

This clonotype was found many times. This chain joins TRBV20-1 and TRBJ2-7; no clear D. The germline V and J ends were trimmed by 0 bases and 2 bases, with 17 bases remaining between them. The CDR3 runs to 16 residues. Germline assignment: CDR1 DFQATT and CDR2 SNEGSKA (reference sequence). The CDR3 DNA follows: TGCAGTGCTAGAGACGTAGCCGGAGTTCGGCCCTACGAGCAGTACTTC. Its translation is CSARDVAGVRPYEQYF.

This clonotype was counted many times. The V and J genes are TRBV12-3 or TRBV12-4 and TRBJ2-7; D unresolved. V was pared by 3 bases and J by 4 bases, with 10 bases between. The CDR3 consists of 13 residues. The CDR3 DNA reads TGTGCCAGCAGTTTGAGTAATTCATACGAGCAGTACTTC. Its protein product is CASSLSNSYEQYF.

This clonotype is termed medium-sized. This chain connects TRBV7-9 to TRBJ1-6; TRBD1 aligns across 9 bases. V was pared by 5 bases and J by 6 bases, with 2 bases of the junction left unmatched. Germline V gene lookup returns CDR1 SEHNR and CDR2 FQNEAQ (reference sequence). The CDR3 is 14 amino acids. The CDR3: CASSQGQGNSPLHF. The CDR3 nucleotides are TGTGCCAGCAGCCAGGGACAGGGTAATTCACCCCTCCACTTT.

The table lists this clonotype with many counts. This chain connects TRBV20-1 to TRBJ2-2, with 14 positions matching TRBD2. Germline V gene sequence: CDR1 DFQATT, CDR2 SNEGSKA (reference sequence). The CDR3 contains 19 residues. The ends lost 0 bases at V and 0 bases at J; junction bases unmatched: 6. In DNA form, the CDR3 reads TGCAGTGCTAGAGATCCCTCGGGACTAGCGGGGGCGAACACCGGGGAGCTGTTTTTT. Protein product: CSARDPSGLAGANTGELFF.

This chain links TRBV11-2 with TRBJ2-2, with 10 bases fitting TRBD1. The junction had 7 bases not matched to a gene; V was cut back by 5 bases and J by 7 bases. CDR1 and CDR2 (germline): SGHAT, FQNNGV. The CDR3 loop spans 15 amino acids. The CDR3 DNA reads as TGTGCCAGCAGCCCCGGGACAGGGGTCGACGGGGAGCTGTTTTTT. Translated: CASSPGTGVDGELFF.

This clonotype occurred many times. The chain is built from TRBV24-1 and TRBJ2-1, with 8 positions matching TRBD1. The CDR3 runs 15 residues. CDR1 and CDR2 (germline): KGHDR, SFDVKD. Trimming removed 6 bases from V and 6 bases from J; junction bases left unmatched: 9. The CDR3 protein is CATSRGQGAPNEQFF. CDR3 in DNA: TGTGCCACCAGTCGGGGGCAGGGGGCTCCCAATGAGCAGTTCTTC.

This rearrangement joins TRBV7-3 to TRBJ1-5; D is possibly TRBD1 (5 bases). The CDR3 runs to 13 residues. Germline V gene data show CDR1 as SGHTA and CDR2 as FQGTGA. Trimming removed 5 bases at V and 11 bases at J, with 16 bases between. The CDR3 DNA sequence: TGTGCCAGCAGCAGAAGGAGGGGAGAGACCCAGCATTTT. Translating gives CASSRRRGETQHF.

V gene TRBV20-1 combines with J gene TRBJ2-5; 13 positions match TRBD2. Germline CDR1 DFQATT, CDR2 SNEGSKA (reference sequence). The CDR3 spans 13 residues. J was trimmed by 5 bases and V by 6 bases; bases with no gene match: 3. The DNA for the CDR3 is TGCAGTGCCCCACTAGCGGGAGGGGAGACCCAGTACTTC. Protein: CSAPLAGGETQYF.

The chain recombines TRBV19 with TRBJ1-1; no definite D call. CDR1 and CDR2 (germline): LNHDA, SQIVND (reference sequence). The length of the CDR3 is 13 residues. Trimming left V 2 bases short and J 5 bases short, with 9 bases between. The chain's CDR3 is CASSIRGGTEAFF. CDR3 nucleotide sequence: TGTGCCAGTAGTATACGAGGAGGAACTGAAGCTTTCTTT.

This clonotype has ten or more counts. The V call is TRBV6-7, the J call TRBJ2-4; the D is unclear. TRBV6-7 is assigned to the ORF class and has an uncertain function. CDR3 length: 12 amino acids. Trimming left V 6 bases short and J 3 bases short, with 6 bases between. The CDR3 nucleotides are TGTGCCAGCAGGCAAGTCAAAAACATTCAGTACTTC. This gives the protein CASRQVKNIQYF.